These T cell receptor beta chains were read from a single sample in a study of shared clonotypes between healthy human individuals. This table comes from immunoSEQ multiplex PCR, and its TCRdb copy is limited to in-frame clones, with some not included. The sample has some 500,000 clones, about 95% seen once. Sequences were obtained from naive CD4+ T cells sorted from blood. Source of these receptors: a woman under 40 in good health. The CDR3 runs from the conserved cysteine through the conserved F or W. The D gene is left open where the match is weak. Not every row has a clone size; where given, it reads once, few, many or a size class.

>TRBV10-3|NA|TRBJ2-3|NA
CAIRGSTGRNTDTQYF
TGTGCCATCAGGGGCTCTACAGGGAGGAACACAGATACGCAGTATTTT
>TRBV28|NA|TRBJ2-3|TRBD1
CASSLSQGARDTQYF
TGTGCCAGCAGTTTAAGTCAGGGGGCTCGCGATACGCAGTATTTT
>TRBV6-1|NA|TRBJ2-3|TRBD1
CASSEAKLLQGIGTDTQYF
TGTGCCAGCAGTGAAGCGAAATTATTACAGGGGATCGGTACAGATACGCAGTATTTT
>TRBV28|NA|TRBJ2-7|NA
CASSWRVRSYEQYF
TGTGCCAGCAGTTGGAGGGTTCGGTCCTACGAGCAGTACTTC
>TRBV7-9|NA|TRBJ1-2|NA
CASSTIQGPLEGYTF
TGTGCCAGCAGCACGATTCAGGGACCCCTGGAAGGCTACACCTTC
>TRBV27|NA|TRBJ2-3|NA
CASSLSGTPWGTDTQYF
TGTGCCAGCAGTTTGTCTGGGACACCCTGGGGGACAGATACGCAGTATTTT
>TRBV28|NA|TRBJ2-4|NA
CASATLGQSLAKNIQYF
TGTGCCAGCGCGACCTTGGGTCAAAGCCTAGCCAAAAACATTCAGTACTTC
>TRBV29-1|NA|TRBJ2-7|NA
CSVQVENYEQYF
TGCAGCGTTCAGGTCGAAAACTACGAGCAGTACTTC
>TRBV4-1|NA|TRBJ1-1|NA
CASSRQGRRDNLMNTEAFF
TGCGCCAGCAGCCGGCAGGGACGCCGGGACAACCTCATGAACACTGAAGCTTTCTTT
>TRBV2|NA|TRBJ2-1|NA
CASTYNEQFF
TGTGCCAGCACCTACAATGAGCAGTTCTTC
>TRBV2|NA|TRBJ2-7|NA
CASSDEGYEQYF
TGTGCCAGCAGTGATGAGGGTTACGAGCAGTACTTC
>TRBV11-2|once|TRBJ2-7|TRBD1
CASSLDPAQGYEQYF
TGTGCCAGCAGCTTAGATCCCGCACAGGGGTACGAGCAGTACTTC
>TRBV6-1|NA|TRBJ2-3|TRBD1
CASSAPPGTGDQDTQYF
TGTGCCAGCAGTGCACCCCCCGGGACAGGGGATCAAGATACGCAGTATTTT
>TRBV18|NA|TRBJ2-7|TRBD2
CASSPLGTSGSSYEQYF
TGTGCCAGCTCACCACTCGGGACTAGCGGGAGCTCCTACGAGCAGTACTTC
>TRBV5-1|NA|TRBJ2-3|NA
CASSLADTQYF
TGCGCCAGCAGCCTGGCAGATACGCAGTATTTT
>TRBV5-1|NA|TRBJ1-3|NA
CASSLAGNTIYF
TGCGCCAGCAGCTTGGCAGGAAACACCATATATTTT
>TRBV28|NA|TRBJ2-7|TRBD1
CASTSPPGQGYEQYF
TGTGCCAGCACCTCCCCCCCGGGACAGGGCTACGAGCAGTACTTC
>TRBV11-3|NA|TRBJ1-6|NA
CASSDGRVREQNSPLHF
TGTGCCAGCAGCGATGGAAGGGTTCGGGAACAGAATTCACCCCTCCACTTT
>TRBV11-2|NA|TRBJ2-7|TRBD2
CASSFRLAGVEDEQYF
TGTGCCAGCAGCTTCAGACTAGCGGGAGTCGAGGACGAGCAGTACTTC
>TRBV13|NA|TRBJ1-2|NA
CASSLGRADYGYTF
TGTGCCAGCAGCTTAGGTAGAGCGGACTATGGCTACACCTTC
>TRBV7-9|NA|TRBJ2-7|TRBD2
CASSLSSGSNEQYF
TGTGCCAGCAGCTTAAGTAGCGGGAGCAACGAGCAGTACTTC
>TRBV29-1|NA|TRBJ2-3|NA
CSVEVQGPSFTDTQYF
TGCAGCGTTGAAGTTCAGGGACCATCATTTACAGATACGCAGTATTTT
>TRBV5-1|NA|TRBJ2-7|NA
CASSLGRARGTYEQYF
TGCGCCAGCAGCTTGGGGAGGGCTCGCGGGACCTACGAGCAGTACTTC
>TRBV19|NA|TRBJ2-5|NA
CASTRTGWETQYF
TGTGCCAGTACCCGAACCGGGTGGGAGACCCAGTACTTC
>TRBV28|NA|TRBJ1-6|NA
CASSTDGVGGSPLHF
TGTGCCAGCTCGACCGATGGGGTTGGCGGTTCACCCCTCCACTTT
>TRBV5-4|NA|TRBJ1-2|TRBD1
CASSLGPPQGADGYTF
TGTGCCAGCAGCTTAGGCCCCCCGCAGGGGGCGGATGGCTACACCTTC
>TRBV18|NA|TRBJ2-7|NA
CASSPEPGRESYEQYF
TGTGCCAGCTCCCCCGAACCGGGACGTGAATCCTACGAGCAGTACTTC
>TRBV11-3|NA|TRBJ2-7|TRBD1
CASSRGQGESYEQYF
TGTGCCAGCAGCAGGGGACAGGGGGAGTCCTACGAGCAGTACTTC
>TRBV7-9|NA|TRBJ2-4|NA
CASSLYYGAKNTQYF
TGTGCCAGCAGCTTATATTATGGGGCCAAAAACACTCAGTACTTC
>TRBV10-3|NA|TRBJ2-3|TRBD2
CAAARRGEDTQYF
TGTGCTGCGGCAAGGCGGGGGGAAGATACGCAGTATTTT
>TRBV6-1|NA|TRBJ1-4|NA
CASSGPPPNEKLFF
TGTGCCAGCAGTGGTCCCCCGCCTAATGAAAAACTGTTTTTT
>TRBV19|NA|TRBJ2-7|TRBD1
CASSRLRDSYEQYF
TGTGCCAGTAGTAGACTCCGGGACAGCTACGAGCAGTACTTC
>TRBV11-2|NA|TRBJ1-1|NA
CASSLVSLNTEAFF
TGTGCCAGCAGCTTAGTGTCCCTGAACACTGAAGCTTTCTTT
>TRBV5-4|NA|TRBJ2-7|NA
CASSLGGSAGRYEQYF
TGTGCCAGCAGCTTGGGGGGAAGCGCAGGGAGGTACGAGCAGTACTTC
>TRBV19|NA|TRBJ2-5|TRBD2
CASRVAGGLETQYF
TGTGCCAGTAGGGTAGCGGGAGGGCTGGAGACCCAGTACTTC
>TRBV6-6|NA|TRBJ2-1|NA
CASSVQSSSYNEQFF
TGTGCCAGCAGTGTACAGTCGAGCTCCTACAATGAGCAGTTCTTC
>TRBV5-1|NA|TRBJ1-1|NA
CASTPPGRTSTEAFF
TGCGCCAGCACCCCGCCCGGGAGGACTTCGACTGAAGCTTTCTTT
>TRBV30|NA|TRBJ1-1|NA
CAWSVLDGDTEAFF
TGTGCCTGGAGTGTATTGGACGGGGACACTGAAGCTTTCTTT
>TRBV5-4|NA|TRBJ1-5|TRBD1
CASSFQGGNQPQHF
TGTGCCAGCAGCTTCCAGGGGGGGAATCAGCCCCAGCATTTT
>TRBV5-4|NA|TRBJ2-1|TRBD2
CASSLLAGVPDEQFF
TGTGCCAGCAGCTTACTAGCGGGAGTCCCGGATGAGCAGTTCTTC
>TRBV5-1|NA|TRBJ2-5|TRBD1
CASSLRDSEETQYF
TGCGCCAGCAGCTTACGGGACAGCGAAGAGACCCAGTACTTC